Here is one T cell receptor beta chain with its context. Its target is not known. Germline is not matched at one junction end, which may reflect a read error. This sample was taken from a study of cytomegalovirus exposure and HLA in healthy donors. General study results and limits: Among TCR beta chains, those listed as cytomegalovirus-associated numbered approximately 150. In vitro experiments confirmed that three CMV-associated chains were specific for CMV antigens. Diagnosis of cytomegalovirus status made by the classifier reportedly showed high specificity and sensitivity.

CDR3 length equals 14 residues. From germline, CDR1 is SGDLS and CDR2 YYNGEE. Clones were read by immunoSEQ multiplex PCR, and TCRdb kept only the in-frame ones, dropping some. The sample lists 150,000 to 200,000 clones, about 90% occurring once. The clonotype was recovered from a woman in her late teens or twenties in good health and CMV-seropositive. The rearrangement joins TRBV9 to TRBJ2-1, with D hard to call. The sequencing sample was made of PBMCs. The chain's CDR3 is CASSVETSFNEQFF. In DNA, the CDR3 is TGTGCCAGCAGCGTAGAGACTTCCTTCAATGAGCAGTTCTTC. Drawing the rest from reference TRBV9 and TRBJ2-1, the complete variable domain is DSGVTQTPKHLITATGQRVTLRCSPRSGDLSVYWYQQSLDQGLQFLIQYYNGEERAKGNILERFSAQQFPDLHSELNLSSLELGDSALYFCASSVETSFNEQFFGPGTRLTVL.